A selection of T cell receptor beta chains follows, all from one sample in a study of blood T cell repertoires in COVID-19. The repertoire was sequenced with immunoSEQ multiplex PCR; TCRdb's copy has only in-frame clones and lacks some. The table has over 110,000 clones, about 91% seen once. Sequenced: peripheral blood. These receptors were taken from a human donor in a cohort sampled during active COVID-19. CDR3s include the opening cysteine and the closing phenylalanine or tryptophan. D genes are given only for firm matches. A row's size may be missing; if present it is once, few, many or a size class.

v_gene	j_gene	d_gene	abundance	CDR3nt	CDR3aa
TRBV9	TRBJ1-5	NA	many	TGTGCCAGCAGCCCCCGCGGCGGTCAGCCCCAGCATTTT	CASSPRGGQPQHF
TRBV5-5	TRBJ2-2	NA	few	TGTGCCAGCAGCTTTACGGACACCGGGGAGCTGTTTTTT	CASSFTDTGELFF
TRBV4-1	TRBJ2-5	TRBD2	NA	TGCGCCAGCAGCCAACTCAGCGGGGGGCTGGAGACCCAGTACTTC	CASSQLSGGLETQYF
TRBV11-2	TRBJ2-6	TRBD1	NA	TGTGCCAGCAGCACCACTCCGGGACAGGGGGGTTCTGGGGCCAACGTCCTGACTTTC	CASSTTPGQGGSGANVLTF
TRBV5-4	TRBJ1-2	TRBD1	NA	TGTGCCAGCAGCCGCCCGGAAGGGGGCCATGGCTACACCTTC	CASSRPEGGHGYTF
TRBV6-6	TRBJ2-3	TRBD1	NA	TGTGCCAGCAGTTACTTAGGGGGCCTCACAGATACGCAGTATTTT	CASSYLGGLTDTQYF
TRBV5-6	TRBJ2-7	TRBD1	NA	TGTGCCAGCAGCTTGGGGACAGGGATCCACGAGCAGTACTTC	CASSLGTGIHEQYF
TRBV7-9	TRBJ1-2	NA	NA	TGTGCCAGCAGCTCCGCACGGACAGTACCGTATGGCTACACCTTC	CASSSARTVPYGYTF
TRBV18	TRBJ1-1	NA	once	TGTGCCAGCTCACCGAGGACGGGAAACACTGAAGCTTTCTTT	CASSPRTGNTEAFF
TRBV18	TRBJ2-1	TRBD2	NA	TGTGCCAGCTCACCACCCAATCTAGCGGGGTACAATGAGCAGTTCTTC	CASSPPNLAGYNEQFF
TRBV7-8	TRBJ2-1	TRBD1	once	TGTGCCAGCAGGGCAGGGACAGGGGAAAATGAGCAGTTCTTC	CASRAGTGENEQFF
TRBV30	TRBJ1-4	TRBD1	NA	TGTGCCTGGAACTCGGGAGGGGGCTCGGCTGAAAAACTGTTTTTT	CAWNSGGGSAEKLFF
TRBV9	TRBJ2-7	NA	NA	TGTGCCAGCAGCGTAGGACAGGCTGGGTACGAGCAGTACTTC	CASSVGQAGYEQYF
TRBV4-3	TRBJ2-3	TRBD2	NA	TGCGCCAGCAGCCCCCTGTGGGCTAGCGGGGGGGGCACAGATACGCAGTATTTT	CASSPLWASGGGTDTQYF
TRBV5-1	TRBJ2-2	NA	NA	TGCGCCAGCTTCCCGGTGGCGAACACCGGGGAGCTGTTTTTT	CASFPVANTGELFF
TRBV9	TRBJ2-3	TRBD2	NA	TGTGCCAGCAGCGTAGGGGCTAGCGGGGGGGCCACAGATACGCAGTATTTT	CASSVGASGGATDTQYF
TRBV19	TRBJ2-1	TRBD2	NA	TGTGCCAGTAGTCGGGCTAGCGGTTCCTACAATGAGCAGTTCTTC	CASSRASGSYNEQFF
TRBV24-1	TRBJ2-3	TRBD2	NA	TGTGCCACCAGTGATGAGGGACTAGCGGGGGTAGATACGCAGTATTTT	CATSDEGLAGVDTQYF
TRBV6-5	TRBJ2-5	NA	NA	TGTGCCAGCAGTTTCTTACCGACAGGCCTCCAAGAGACCCAGTACTTC	CASSFLPTGLQETQYF
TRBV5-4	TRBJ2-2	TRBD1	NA	TGTGCCAGCAGACCCGGGACAGTGAACACCGGGGAGCTGTTTTTT	CASRPGTVNTGELFF
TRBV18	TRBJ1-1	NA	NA	TGTGCCAGCTCCTCGAGGGGGTTCCTGAACACTGAAGCTTTCTTT	CASSSRGFLNTEAFF